This T cell receptor beta chain was recovered during a study of blood T cell repertoires in COVID-19. This clone was seen only a few times. Authors' analysis steps: Nucleated cell number was recorded as an estimate derived from reference gene primer amplification. The table came from immunoSEQ multiplex PCR; TCRdb's copy has only in-frame clones and leaves some out. V and J calls and clone size are given by that table; D and trimming were obtained from the DNA. The data hold 250,000 or so clones, with 90% observed a single time. This CDR3 spans 15 amino acids. V was pared by 0 bases and J by 8 bases, with 14 bases between. Per germline, CDR1 LGHNA and CDR2 YNFKEQ.

The chain has TRBV4-2 and TRBJ2-1; weak D call: TRBD1 (5 bases). This clonotype was sampled from an older woman with COVID-19, enrolled during active disease. Sequences were obtained from peripheral blood. CDR3 sequence reads: CASSQEIRQGDEQFF. In nucleotides, the CDR3 is TGTGCCAGCAGCCAAGAAATCCGTCAGGGCGATGAGCAGTTCTTC.